A selection of T cell receptor beta chains follows, all from one sample in a study of CD8+ T cells in alopecia areata. Measured with immunoSEQ multiplex PCR; TCRdb has only the in-frame clones, and not every one. This table has 150,000 to 200,000 clones, roughly 70% appearing once. Specimen: CD8+ T cells sorted from blood, collected at week 0. These receptors were taken from a human donor with alopecia areata. The CDR3 runs from the conserved cysteine through the conserved F or W. A D gene is named only where the DNA matches it firmly. Clone size, where shown, is once, few, many, or a class for clones that have expanded.

d_gene,abundance,v_gene,j_gene,CDR3nt,CDR3aa
TRBD2,NA,TRBV9,TRBJ2-5,TGTGCCAGCAGCTCACAAGCAGGGGAGACTAGCGGGGTCGGAAAGACCCAGTACTTC,CASSSQAGETSGVGKTQYF
NA,NA,TRBV9,TRBJ2-5,TGTGCCAGCAGCGCCACCCCCCTCCCAAAGGAGACCCAGTACTTC,CASSATPLPKETQYF
TRBD2,NA,TRBV29-1,TRBJ2-3,TGCAGCGTCGGTGGCCGGCGGGGGACAGATACGCAGTATTTT,CSVGGRRGTDTQYF
NA,NA,TRBV9,TRBJ1-1,TGTGCCAGCAGCGTGAGCGGCGGTGAAGCTTTCTTT,CASSVSGGEAFF
NA,NA,TRBV7-9,TRBJ1-2,TGTGCCAGCAGCTACAGGAACTATGGCTACACCTTC,CASSYRNYGYTF
NA,NA,TRBV5-6,TRBJ1-2,TGTGCCAGCAGCCCGGGGTTAGGGGCGAGGTATGGCTACACCTTC,CASSPGLGARYGYTF
NA,NA,TRBV7-3,TRBJ1-2,TGTGCCAGCAGCTTAACGGGCGCAGCTAACTATGGCTACACCTTC,CASSLTGAANYGYTF
NA,NA,TRBV29-1,TRBJ2-1,TGCAGCGTGGGGGACGGTGGCAATGAGCAGTTCTTC,CSVGDGGNEQFF
TRBD1,few,TRBV30,TRBJ1-2,TGTGCCTGGAGTGCCCGGGCCTCAAACAGGGGGCTGCGCGGCTACACCTTC,CAWSARASNRGLRGYTF
TRBD1,NA,TRBV29-1,TRBJ2-3,TGCGGGGGACAGGGCACAGATACGCAGTATTTT,CGGQGTDTQYF
NA,NA,TRBV7-9,TRBJ2-7,TGTGCCAGCAGCTCGAGCTCCTACGAGCAGTACTTC,CASSSSSYEQYF
NA,NA,TRBV30,TRBJ2-2,TGTGCCTGGAGTGTATCCAGCGCCGGGGAGCTGTTTTTT,CAWSVSSAGELFF
NA,few,TRBV5-6,TRBJ1-5,TGTGCCAGCAGCTTTGGTAGCAATCAGCCCCAGCATTTT,CASSFGSNQPQHF
NA,NA,TRBV10-3,TRBJ1-1,TGTGCCATCAGTGAGAAACACCAGGGTGAGGCTTTCTTT,CAISEKHQGEAFF
NA,NA,TRBV5-1,TRBJ2-3,TGCGCCAGCAGCTTGGTGGTCAGTGGGGGGACAGATACGCAGTATTTT,CASSLVVSGGTDTQYF
NA,NA,TRBV23-1,TRBJ2-1,TGCGCCAGCAGGGGCTTTAACTTGGAAGATGGGGATCACAATGAGCAGTTCTTC,CASRGFNLEDGDHNEQFF
NA,NA,TRBV6-6,TRBJ2-3,TGTGCCAGCACTTTAATCGCTCCAGATACGCAGTATTTT,CASTLIAPDTQYF
TRBD2,NA,TRBV9,TRBJ2-1,TGTGCCAGCAGCCCCAGCGGGGGCTCCTACAATGAGCAGTTCTTC,CASSPSGGSYNEQFF
TRBD1,NA,TRBV28,TRBJ1-1,TGTGCCAGCAGTATCGACAGGGTCGGGACTGAAGCTTTCTTT,CASSIDRVGTEAFF
NA,NA,TRBV30,TRBJ1-6,TGTGCCTGGAGTCCTAACGGGCTTCCCGGCAGTTCACCCCTCCACTTT,CAWSPNGLPGSSPLHF
NA,NA,TRBV9,TRBJ1-4,TGTGCCAGCAGCGCTGAGGGGGGGCGTAGTGAAAAACTGTTTTTT,CASSAEGGRSEKLFF
NA,NA,TRBV20-1,TRBJ1-1,TGCAGTGCCCCCCTGAACACTGAAGCTTTCTTT,CSAPLNTEAFF
TRBD1,NA,TRBV27,TRBJ2-7,TGTGCCAGCAGTTTATCGGGGACAGCCATTGAGCAGTACTTC,CASSLSGTAIEQYF
NA,NA,TRBV25-1,TRBJ1-2,TGTGCCAGCCTCGGCTCGGACAGAGTAAACTATGGCTACACCTTC,CASLGSDRVNYGYTF
NA,NA,TRBV29-1,TRBJ1-1,TGCAGCGTTCAGGGGAACACTGAAGCTTTCTTT,CSVQGNTEAFF
NA,NA,TRBV13,TRBJ2-5,TGTGCCAGCAGCCCCCAAGAGACCCAGTACTTC,CASSPQETQYF
TRBD1,NA,TRBV10-3,TRBJ2-5,TGTGCCATCAGGGACAGGTACGACGAAGAGACCCAGTACTTC,CAIRDRYDEETQYF
TRBD1,few,TRBV11-2,TRBJ2-3,TGTGCCACGAGACAGGGGGTCGGGAATACGCAGTATTTT,CATRQGVGNTQYF
NA,NA,TRBV25-1,TRBJ2-7,TGTGCCAGCAGTGGGACAGATTACGAGCAGTACTTC,CASSGTDYEQYF
TRBD1,NA,TRBV19,TRBJ2-7,TGTGCCAGTAGTATAATTCGGGACAGGGTCTACGAGCAGTACTTC,CASSIIRDRVYEQYF
NA,few,TRBV29-1,TRBJ2-5,TGCAGCGTTGTACTTGAGACCCAGTACTTC,CSVVLETQYF
TRBD1,NA,TRBV7-8,TRBJ1-2,TGTGCCAGCAGCGTCGACGGGACAGGGGGCGGTGGCTACACCTTC,CASSVDGTGGGGYTF
TRBD1,NA,TRBV10-2,TRBJ2-7,TGCGCCAGTCTTGGACAGGGGGGTGGCTACGAGCAGTACTTC,CASLGQGGGYEQYF
NA,few,TRBV6-6,TRBJ1-4,TGTGCCAGCAGTTACACCGACGGGACTGGGGAAAAACTGTTTTTT,CASSYTDGTGEKLFF
TRBD1,NA,TRBV6-5,TRBJ1-2,TGTGCCAGCAGAAAGGACAGGAGTAACTATGGCTACACCTTC,CASRKDRSNYGYTF
TRBD1,NA,TRBV29-1,TRBJ1-2,TGCAGCGCCCGGACAGGGGGAGGGAGCTATGGCTACACCTTC,CSARTGGGSYGYTF
NA,NA,TRBV30,TRBJ2-5,TGTGCCTGGAGTGTACTGTTTACCCAAGAGACCCAGTACTTC,CAWSVLFTQETQYF
NA,NA,TRBV27,TRBJ2-5,TGTGCCAGCAGTTTCTCTGACTCCCAAGAGACCCAGTACTTC,CASSFSDSQETQYF
TRBD2,NA,TRBV5-1,TRBJ2-7,TGCGCCAGCAGCCTGGAGGGAGGGAATCCCTACGAGCAGTACTTC,CASSLEGGNPYEQYF
NA,once,TRBV6-1,TRBJ2-1,TGTGCCAGCAGTGAGGTGAACAGCGCATACAATGAGCAGTTCTTC,CASSEVNSAYNEQFF
TRBD1,NA,TRBV6-5,TRBJ1-4,TGTGCCAGCAGTTACAGGGGGCGAGATGAAAAACTGTTTTTT,CASSYRGRDEKLFF
NA,NA,TRBV9,TRBJ2-1,TGTGCCAGCAGCGGCCTCGCGGCTGAGCAGTTCTTC,CASSGLAAEQFF
NA,NA,TRBV5-1,TRBJ1-1,TGCGCCAGCAGCTTAGGCAGCAACACTGAAGCTTTCTTT,CASSLGSNTEAFF
TRBD1,few,TRBV2,TRBJ2-7,TGTGCCAGCATGGGACAGGGCTACGAGCAGTACTTC,CASMGQGYEQYF
NA,NA,TRBV2,TRBJ1-2,TGTGCCAGCAGTGAGGTGATGGGGGATGGCTACACCTTC,CASSEVMGDGYTF
NA,NA,TRBV2,TRBJ2-2,TGTGCCATCCGGGCAAACACCGGGGAGCTGTTTTTT,CAIRANTGELFF
TRBD2,NA,TRBV11-2,TRBJ2-1,TGTGCCAGCAGCCTCCTCATAGCGGGGCATGAGCAGTTCTTC,CASSLLIAGHEQFF
NA,NA,TRBV2,TRBJ1-6,TGTGCCAGCAGCCCGCCGCTCGGAATTCGTTCACCCCTCCACTTT,CASSPPLGIRSPLHF
NA,NA,TRBV5-1,TRBJ1-1,TGCGCCAGCAGCCTGTTAATTTCAGGGTCGGGTACGGGCACTGAAGCTTTCTTT,CASSLLISGSGTGTEAFF
NA,NA,TRBV9,TRBJ1-2,TGTGCCAGCAGCCCCCGGGGGAGGGTATATGGCTACACCTTC,CASSPRGRVYGYTF
TRBD1,NA,TRBV29-1,TRBJ2-2,TGCAGCGTTGAAGATCCTCAGGGGGTTACCGGGGAGCTGTTTTTT,CSVEDPQGVTGELFF
TRBD1,NA,TRBV6-1,TRBJ1-1,TGTGCCAGCAGTGAGCTGGGGACAGTCTTGGGTACTGAAGCTTTCTTT,CASSELGTVLGTEAFF
TRBD2,few,TRBV10-3,TRBJ2-1,TGTGCCATCAGTGAGCGCACTAGCGCCAGCTCCTACAATGAGCAGTTCTTC,CAISERTSASSYNEQFF
NA,NA,TRBV20-1,TRBJ1-1,TGCAGTGCCTACGTAAACACTGAAGCTTTCTTT,CSAYVNTEAFF
NA,NA,TRBV30,TRBJ2-3,TGTGCCTGGAGTGTAAGGGATACGCAGTATTTT,CAWSVRDTQYF
NA,NA,TRBV13,TRBJ2-3,TGTGCCAGCAGCTTAGCGGGTAGGCACACAGATACGCAGTATTTT,CASSLAGRHTDTQYF
TRBD2,few,TRBV4-2,TRBJ2-1,TGTGCCAGCAGCCAAGTTAGCGTTAGCGGGGGGGCTTATGAGCAGTTCTTC,CASSQVSVSGGAYEQFF
NA,NA,TRBV4-2,TRBJ2-6,TGTGCCAGCAGCCAAGAAGGCTATTCCTCTGGGGCCAACGTCCTGACTTTC,CASSQEGYSSGANVLTF